This T cell receptor beta chain came from a study of cytomegalovirus exposure and HLA in healthy donors. V lost 2 bases to trimming and J lost 9 bases, with 14 bases between them. Germline CDR1 and CDR2: SGHTA and FQGNSA. The CDR3 is made up of 14 amino acids. Amplification used 60 Vbeta primers and 13 Jbeta primers. Sequenced by immunoSEQ multiplex PCR; TCRdb stores in-frame clones only, minus some. This table holds around 180,000 clones, around 80% found once. This chain links TRBV7-2 with TRBJ2-1; maybe TRBD2 (6 bases). This sequence originates from a young man in good health and CMV-seropositive. The sample consisted of PBMCs. For the CDR3, the DNA is TGTGCCAGCAGCTTACCCGGGAGCTTGGCTGAGCAGTTCTTC. It yields the protein CASSLPGSLAEQFF. Full variable domain (missing parts from reference TRBV7-2 and TRBJ2-1): GAGVSQSPSNKVTEKGKDVELRCDPISGHTALYWYRQSLGQGLEFLIYFQGNSAPDKSGLPSDRFSAERTGGSVSTLTIQRTQQEDSAVYLCASSLPGSLAEQFFGPGTRLTVL.